Detailed here is one T cell receptor (beta chain). What this receptor recognizes is not known. Base qualities are not at hand, and no much larger clone is one base apart. TCRdb shows the sequencer as Illumina HiSeq 1500. The public reads were reprocessed in TCRdb via fastp at Q25 and MiXCR, keeping in-frame beta chains. Identical CDR3 protein sequences are pooled into one entry, listed with their most common genes and DNA. Counted in this sample were about 830,000 distinct CDR3 sequences; about 30% of them appeared once. 12% of the sample comes from the top ten. The sample originates from a study of T cell repertoires in cytomegalovirus infection (dated by TCRdb to about 2019). Context from the whole study: Recently identified HLA-C-restricted CMV epitopes, whose presentation resists viral immunomodulation, were targeted by peptide stimulations together with well-studied HLA-B-restricted epitopes. The HLA type of each donor mattered for the analysis, because public TCR beta signatures pointed to carriage of CMV infection along with the matching HLA type.

From a lookup of the germline V gene (reference sequence), CDR1 and CDR2 are SEHNR and FQNEAQ. V is cut by 1 base and J by 3 bases, and the space between the germline ends is 11 bases. The CDR3 measures 15 amino acids from cysteine to phenylalanine. The only DNA kept is the CDR3, 45 bases in frame from the first base. The sample's treatment or condition label, in plain terms: in vitro stimulation with specific CMV peptide epitopes to enrich CMV-specific T cells. On the study overall, not on this receptor specifically: In both this cohort and an independent roughly 350-donor cohort, the cumulative frequency of public TCR beta family members distinguished carriers of CMV infection plus the relevant HLA type. The ex vivo response was dominated by HLA-C-restricted CMV-specific TCR beta clonotypes, and the single most frequent clonotype in two of eight donors was supplied by these HLA-C-restricted clonotypes.

The chain is encoded by TRBV7-9 joined to TRBJ2-3; TRBD1 could be the D gene, as 6 bases match. Sequencing used cultured CD8+ T cells from PBMCs, obtained from culture after CMV antigen stimulation. The source of this sequence is a human donor in good health (CMV status not recorded). Some clones in this sample may be carry-over from other donors' samples. The DNA reads as follows: TGTGCCAGCAGCTTAGGACAGGATAATACAGATACGCAGTATTTT. Its translation reads: CASSLGQDNTDTQYF.